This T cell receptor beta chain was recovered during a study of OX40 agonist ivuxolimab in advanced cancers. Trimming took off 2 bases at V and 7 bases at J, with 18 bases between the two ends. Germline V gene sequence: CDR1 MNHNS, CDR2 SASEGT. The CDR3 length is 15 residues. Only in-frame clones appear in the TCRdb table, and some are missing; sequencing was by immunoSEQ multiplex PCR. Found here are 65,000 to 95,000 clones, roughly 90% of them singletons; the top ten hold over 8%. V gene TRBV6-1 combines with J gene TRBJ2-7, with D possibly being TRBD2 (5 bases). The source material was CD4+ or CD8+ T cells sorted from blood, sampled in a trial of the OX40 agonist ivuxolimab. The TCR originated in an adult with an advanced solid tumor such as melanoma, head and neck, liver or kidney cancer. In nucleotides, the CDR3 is TGTGCCAGCAGTGAACAACGTAGGCCCGGAGGAGAGCAGTACTTC. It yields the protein CASSEQRRPGGEQYF.